Presented here are 28 T cell receptor beta chains from one specimen sequenced in a study of shared clonotypes between healthy human individuals. Assay: immunoSEQ multiplex PCR; the TCRdb copy retains only in-frame clones and omits some. The table lists some 2,500,000 clones, 92% of them singletons, with 0.37% in the top ten. Source material: naive CD4+ T cells from PBMCs. As to subset: CD45RA+ positively selected. The source is a man aged 18 to 30 in good health. Some clones in this sample may be carry-over from other donors' samples.

The chain carries TRBV2 and TRBJ2-3; D is ambiguous. V dropped 3 bases and J dropped 2 bases, with 9 bases sitting between them. There are 14 residues in the CDR3. Per the germline V gene, CDR1 is SNHLY and CDR2 is FYNNEI. The CDR3 nucleotides read TGTGCCAGCAGTGACCCGCCGGCCACAGATACGCAGTATTTT. The encoded protein is CASSDPPATDTQYF.

Details on this clone: Other DNA sequences in the same sample also yield this CDR3. The chain uses TRBV9 and TRBJ2-1; D unresolved. V gave up 0 bases and J gave up 0 bases, with 7 bases separating them. CDR1 is SGDLS, CDR2 YYNGEE, per germline. This CDR3 comprises 15 residues. The CDR3 spells CASSVAGASYNEQFF. The CDR3, as DNA: TGTGCCAGCAGCGTAGCGGGTGCCTCCTACAATGAGCAGTTCTTC.

As regards this clone: Its ends do not fully match the called genes, so a read error is possible. The rearrangement uses TRBV29-1 and TRBJ2-1; 9 bases line up with TRBD1. The V gene's germline CDR1 is SQVTM and CDR2 ANQGSEA. The CDR3 is 10 amino acids. CDR3 nucleotides: TGCAGCGTTGTCCGGGACAGGGTCCTCTTC. Translating it yields CSVVRDRVLF.

This clone was counted a single time. The V gene is TRBV20-1, the J gene TRBJ2-5; tentatively, D is TRBD1 (5 bases). The CDR3 is made up of 11 amino acids. The ends were cut back, 7 bases at V and 4 bases at J, with 10 bases in the middle. Germline assignment: CDR1 DFQATT and CDR2 SNEGSKA (reference sequence). The CDR3 here is CSGQLGETQYF. DNA of the CDR3: TGCAGTGGACAGCTCGGAGAGACCCAGTACTTC.

Concerning this clone: Other DNA sequences in the sample encode the same CDR3. The chain employs TRBV28 and TRBJ2-3, with a possible D match to TRBD2 (5 bases). CDR1 and CDR2 (germline): MDHEN, SYDVKM. The ends were cut back, 9 bases at V and 3 bases at J, with 7 bases in the middle. The CDR3 extends over 11 amino acids. CDR3 loop: CASSVTDTQYF. The DNA of the CDR3 is TGTGCCAGTAGCGTGACAGATACGCAGTATTTT.

The V call is TRBV9, the J call TRBJ2-1; 10 bases match TRBD1. V lost 3 bases to trimming and J lost 6 bases; unmatched junction nucleotides: 6. Germline lookup yields CDR1 SGDLS and CDR2 YYNGEE. CDR3 length: 15 residues. Here the CDR3 DNA reads TGTGCCAGCAGCGCGAGCGGGACAGGGGCCAATGAGCAGTTCTTC. It encodes CASSASGTGANEQFF.

On this clone itself: The sample has other DNA sequences that encode this CDR3 too. The V gene is TRBV9, the J gene TRBJ2-3, with 10 bases identical to TRBD2. Germline V gene sequence: CDR1 SGDLS, CDR2 YYNGEE. The V and J ends lost 4 bases and 1 base, in that order; junction bases with no gene match: 6. The CDR3 sequence is 16 residues long. The CDR3 spells CASSPSGTSGTDTQYF. DNA for the CDR3: TGTGCCAGCAGCCCCTCTGGGACTAGCGGCACAGATACGCAGTATTTT. The full variable domain, its missing parts supplied by reference TRBV9 and TRBJ2-3, is DSGVTQTPKHLITATGQRVTLRCSPRSGDLSVYWYQQSLDQGLQFLIQYYNGEERAKGNILERFSAQQFPDLHSELNLSSLELGDSALYFCASSPSGTSGTDTQYFGPGTRLTVL.

This chain joins TRBV7-6 and TRBJ1-4, with D hard to call. The CDR3 runs to 14 residues. Trimming took off 5 bases at V and 0 bases at J, with 7 bases between the two ends. The germline gives CDR1 SGHVS, CDR2 FNYEAQ. The CDR3 loop reads CASSPTTTNEKLFF. CDR3 sequence (DNA): TGTGCCAGCAGCCCCACCACAACTAATGAAAAACTGTTTTTT.

Notes on this clone: This specimen includes other DNA sequences encoding the same CDR3. The V gene is TRBV28, the J gene TRBJ2-2; D perhaps matches TRBD1 (5 bases). This CDR3 comprises 12 residues. Trimming removed 8 bases at V and 2 bases at J, with 6 bases between. Germline CDR1 is MDHEN and CDR2 is SYDVKM. The CDR3 sequence is CASQGNTGELFF. CDR3 DNA sequence: TGTGCCAGCCAGGGAAACACCGGGGAGCTGTTTTTT.

The V and J genes are TRBV28 and TRBJ2-7, with 13 bases aligning to TRBD2. The CDR3 is 14 residues long. The germline gives CDR1 MDHEN, CDR2 SYDVKM. V dropped 8 bases and J dropped 2; count of bases not matched to a gene: 3. In DNA, the CDR3 is TGTGCCAGCTGGGGACTAGCGGGAACCTACGAGCAGTACTTC. Encoded protein: CASWGLAGTYEQYF.

The CDR3 loop is CASSQNVGDREAFF. The CDR3 DNA follows: TGTGCCAGCAGCCAAAATGTTGGGGACAGAGAAGCTTTCTTT. This chain joins TRBV4-2 and TRBJ1-1; 7 bases line up with TRBD1. With 2 bases clipped from V and 8 bases from J, the junction kept 8 bases outside the gene matches. This CDR3 is 14 amino acids long. CDR1 is LGHNA, CDR2 YNFKEQ, per germline.

V and J are TRBV28 and TRBJ2-3; 13 bases are a match to TRBD2. Germline CDR1 reads MDHEN; CDR2 reads SYDVKM. This CDR3 is 17 amino acids long. V was pared by 6 bases and J by 1 base, with 7 bases of the junction left unmatched. The CDR3 bases are TGTGCCAGCAGCACCGGGACTAGCGGGGTTCGCACAGATACGCAGTATTTT. Amino acids: CASSTGTSGVRTDTQYF.

Worth noting for this clone: This same CDR3 is encoded by further DNA sequences in the sample. V and J are TRBV19 and TRBJ2-7, with 8 nucleotides matching TRBD1. Unmatched junction bases numbered 2, after V lost 1 base and J lost 0 bases. CDR3 length equals 15 residues. Germline assignment: CDR1 LNHDA and CDR2 SQIVND (reference sequence). This CDR3 reads CASSIGTGSSYEQYF. The CDR3 DNA is TGTGCCAGTAGTATAGGGACAGGGAGCTCCTACGAGCAGTACTTC.

The chain carries TRBV30 and TRBJ2-5; no clear D. Trimming removed 3 bases at V and 4 bases at J, with 6 bases between. The CDR3 extends over 11 amino acids. CDR1 and CDR2 (germline): GTSNPN, SVGIG (reference sequence). CDR3: CAWRNGETQYF. The CDR3 region has the DNA TGTGCCTGGAGGAATGGAGAGACCCAGTACTTC.

This rearrangement joins TRBV2 to TRBJ2-7, with D unresolved. CDR1 is SNHLY and CDR2 is FYNNEI in the germline V gene. Trimming left V 7 bases short and J 3 bases short, with 10 bases between. The CDR3 is 12 amino acids. Written as DNA, the CDR3 is TGTGCCAGCATTGACCTGGGCTACGAGCAGTACTTC. Amino acid sequence: CASIDLGYEQYF.

The chain is built from TRBV19 and TRBJ1-2; no clear D. The V and J ends lost 7 bases and 4 bases respectively, with 10 bases between them. The CDR3 contains 12 residues. Germline CDR1 LNHDA, CDR2 SQIVND (reference sequence). CDR3 nucleotides: TGTGCCAGTAAGCCCAGCGGCTATGGCTACACCTTC. It codes for CASKPSGYGYTF.

V and J are TRBV6-1 and TRBJ1-1, with 7 bases fitting TRBD1. V was pared by 4 bases and J by 1 base, with 6 bases of the junction left unmatched. From germline, CDR1 is MNHNS and CDR2 SASEGT. CDR3 size: 15 residues. CDR3 DNA: TGTGCCAGCAGTGCACCACAGGGGTCGAACACTGAAGCTTTCTTT. This codes for CASSAPQGSNTEAFF.

The gene calls are TRBV6-5 and TRBJ2-1; 11 bases are a match to TRBD2. Trimming took 7 bases from V and 4 from J; bases not matched to a gene: 6. The CDR3 loop spans 15 amino acids. Germline V gives CDR1 MNHEY, CDR2 SVGAGI. The CDR3 region has the DNA TGTGCCAGCAAGAAAACTAGCGGGAGTTACAATGAGCAGTTCTTC. Amino acids: CASKKTSGSYNEQFF.

J is TRBJ2-7 and V is TRBV4-1, with TRBD2 identical over 8 bases. CDR1 MGHRA and CDR2 YSYEKL come from the germline V gene. Unmatched junction bases numbered 6, after V lost 4 bases and J lost 1 base. The CDR3 is 15 amino acids. The CDR3 is CASSPSGGRSYEQYF. DNA of the CDR3: TGCGCCAGCAGCCCTTCTGGCGGGAGGTCCTACGAGCAGTACTTC.

The J gene is TRBJ2-1, the V gene TRBV5-4; TRBD2 agrees at 13 bases. The CDR3 has 16 amino acids. With 2 bases clipped from V and 9 bases from J, the junction kept 8 bases outside the gene matches. Germline values: CDR1 SGHNT, CDR2 YYREEE (reference sequence). In DNA form, the CDR3 reads TGTGCCAGCAGCTTACTAGCGGGAGGGCTCATGGGTGAGCAGTTCTTC. Amino acid sequence: CASSLLAGGLMGEQFF.

This chain links TRBV18 with TRBJ2-1; no definite D call. Germline CDR1 reads KGHSH; CDR2 reads LQKENI. The CDR3 spans 15 residues. Deletions cut 3 bases from V and 1 base from J, with 10 bases between. The CDR3 spells CASSPIARSYNEQFF. In nucleotides, the CDR3 is TGTGCCAGCTCACCGATCGCTCGGTCCTACAATGAGCAGTTCTTC.

This clone is a singleton in its sample. The chain couples TRBV27 to TRBJ2-1, with TRBD2 matching over 14 bases. CDR1 is MNHEY and CDR2 is SMNVEV in the germline V gene (reference sequence). V lost 1 base, J lost 4 bases, and 9 bases stayed unmatched. The CDR3 has 19 amino acids. The CDR3 region is CASSLFWWGTSGGYNEQFF. The DNA for the CDR3 is TGTGCCAGCAGTTTATTTTGGTGGGGGACTAGCGGGGGTTACAATGAGCAGTTCTTC.

The chain employs TRBV21-1 and TRBJ2-1; TRBD2, as called in the table, went unchecked against the DNA. TRBV21-1 is a pseudogene locus. The CDR3 is 22 amino acids. The CDR3 coding sequence is TGTGCCAGCAGCAAAGTAGAGGCGAGACTAGCGTATCTTAATTTATCCTACAATGAGCAGTTCTTC. Amino acid sequence: CASSKVEARLAYLNLSYNEQFF.

CDR3 nucleotides: TGTGCCACCAGCAGAGGGGGCGCCGGAAGAGATACGCAGTATTTT. Its translation is CATSRGGAGRDTQYF. The chain combines TRBV15 with TRBJ2-3, with a possible D match to TRBD1 (5 bases). Germline loops: CDR1 LNHNV, CDR2 YYDKDF (reference sequence). Trimming stripped 1 base from V and 5 bases from J, with 13 bases between. The length of the CDR3 is 15 residues.

The chain links TRBV13 to TRBJ2-4; no clear D. The V gene's germline CDR1 is PRHDT and CDR2 FYEKMQ (reference sequence). The V gene lost 5 bases and the J gene lost 4 bases, with 9 bases spanning the gap. The CDR3 consists of 13 residues. CDR3 sequence: CASSLFKKNIQYF. The DNA for the CDR3 is TGTGCCAGCAGCCTATTCAAAAAAAACATTCAGTACTTC.

This chain links TRBV27 with TRBJ1-2, with a weak D call TRBD1 (5 bases). This CDR3 has 13 amino acids. Germline CDR1 is MNHEY and CDR2 is SMNVEV (reference sequence). V dropped 0 bases and J dropped 3 bases, with 5 bases sitting between them. The CDR3 loop is CASSLSGDYGYTF. The CDR3 nucleotides are TGTGCCAGCAGTTTATCAGGGGACTATGGCTACACCTTC.

This clone came up once. J is TRBJ2-6 and V is TRBV19; D remains unclear. Germline V gene sequence: CDR1 LNHDA, CDR2 SQIVND (reference sequence). The CDR3 runs to 17 residues. The V end lost 5 bases, the J end lost 2 bases, and 16 bases lay between the germline ends. CDR3 region: CASSPTPEIPGANVLTF. CDR3 bases: TGTGCCAGTAGTCCAACACCCGAAATTCCTGGGGCCAACGTCCTGACTTTC.

Concerning this clone: Other DNA sequences within the sample encode an identical CDR3. The genes are TRBV4-3 and TRBJ2-7, with 7 bases fitting TRBD2. In germline, CDR1 is LGHNA, CDR2 YSLEER. Trimming at V came to 1 base and at J to 4 bases, leaving 1 base not matched to a gene. There are 13 residues in the CDR3. Here the CDR3 reads CASSQAAGYEQYF. CDR3 DNA: TGCGCCAGCAGCCAAGCAGCGGGATACGAGCAGTACTTC.